The 16 T cell receptor beta chains below all came from one sample that was sequenced in a study of T cell repertoires in aging, cancer and after chemotherapy. TCR beta rearrangements were amplified from peripheral blood genomic DNA. Rearranged V-D-J TRB sequences were amplified with a mixed TRB-A/B primer pool. TCRdb reprocessed the multiplex PCR reads with MiXCR, giving one entry per CDR3 protein. The sample consists of 5,500 to 7,000 distinct CDR3 sequences, around 30% of them appearing once. The material sequenced was blood. The receptors shown here come from a human donor with a blood cancer.

This rearrangement joins TRBV12-3 or TRBV12-4 to TRBJ1-1; 7 bases map to TRBD1. Trimming cost V 6 bases and J 4 bases; bases outside gene matches: 8. The CDR3 extends over 14 amino acids. The CDR3 DNA is TGTGCCAGCAGCCTACAGGGGAGCGCCACTGAAGCTTTCTTT. This translates into CASSLQGSATEAFF.

This clonotype rates as medium-sized. This chain uses TRBV18 with TRBJ2-5, with 8 positions matching TRBD2. CDR3 length: 15 amino acids. V gave up 5 bases and J gave up 1 base; unmatched junction bases: 6. Germline V CDR1 and CDR2: KGHSH, LQKENI. The CDR3 protein is CASSSSGGGQETQYF. CDR3 bases: TGTGCCAGCTCATCGTCGGGAGGGGGCCAAGAGACCCAGTACTTC.

This clonotype came up a few times. The chain uses TRBV18 and TRBJ1-6; D call uncertain. The germline CDR1 and CDR2 sequences are KGHSH and LQKENI. The CDR3 is 13 amino acids. V gave up 9 bases and J gave up 4 bases, with 10 bases separating them. CDR3 coding DNA: TGTGCCAGTGGCGAGCAATATAATTCACCCCTCCACTTT. Translation: CASGEQYNSPLHF.

Sample share makes this clonotype medium-sized (0.01 to 0.1%). V and J are TRBV5-4 and TRBJ2-5, with 9 bases identical to TRBD1. The CDR3 is 15 amino acids. The V gene end was trimmed by 0 bases and the J gene end by 6 bases; junction bases not matched to a gene: 6. CDR1 SGHNT and CDR2 YYREEE come from the germline V gene (reference sequence). Here the CDR3 DNA reads TGTGCCAGCAGCTTGGGTGGACAGGGGATGAAGACCCAGTACTTC. Translating it yields CASSLGGQGMKTQYF. The whole variable domain, filled in from reference TRBV5-4 and TRBJ2-5, reads ETGVTQSPTHLIKTRGQQVTLRCSSQSGHNTVSWYQQALGQGPQFIFQYYREEENGRGNFPPRFSGLQFPNYSSELNVNALELDDSALYLCASSLGGQGMKTQYFGPGTRLLVL.

The chain couples TRBV5-1 to TRBJ2-2; the D gene is possibly TRBD1 (6 bases). Trimming stripped 4 bases from V and 2 bases from J, with 24 bases between. CDR1 SGHRS and CDR2 YFSETQ come from the germline V gene. The CDR3 runs 19 residues. CDR3 amino acids: CASSESGSLKGGNTGELFF. DNA for the CDR3: TGCGCCAGCAGCGAATCGGGGTCATTAAAAGGGGGTAACACCGGGGAGCTGTTTTTT.

This clonotype is labeled medium-sized. V gene TRBV7-6 combines with J gene TRBJ2-1, with 7 bases matching TRBD2. CDR3 length equals 16 residues. Germline V lookup: CDR1 SGHVS, CDR2 FNYEAQ. The junction had 8 bases not matched to a gene; V was cut back by 0 bases and J by 6 bases. The DNA for the CDR3 is TGTGCCAGCAGCTTAGCTGGCGGGAGTGGCGGCAATGAGCAGTTCTTC. Translation: CASSLAGGSGGNEQFF. Together with reference TRBV7-6 and TRBJ2-1, the CDR3 gives the full variable domain: GAGVSQSPRYKVTKRGQDVALRCDPISGHVSLYWYRQALGQGPEFLTYFNYEAQQDKSGLPNDRFSAERPEGSISTLTIQRTEQRDSAMYRCASSLAGGSGGNEQFFGPGTRLTVL.

This chain uses TRBV20-1 with TRBJ2-3, with TRBD2 identical over 11 bases. CDR1 is DFQATT, CDR2 SNEGSKA, per germline (reference sequence). J was trimmed by 5 bases and V by 1 base; bases with no gene match: 2. This CDR3 contains 14 residues. In DNA form, the CDR3 reads TGCAGTGCTAGAGCCCTAGCGGGAGGAGATACGCAGTATTTT. This codes for CSARALAGGDTQYF.

The chain joins TRBV10-2 to TRBJ2-2, with D perhaps matching TRBD1 or TRBD2 (7 bases each). Looked up from germline, CDR1 is WSHSY and CDR2 is SAAADI. The CDR3 extends over 16 amino acids. Trimming stripped 8 bases from V and 2 bases from J, with 18 bases between. The CDR3 protein is CASSHRGGTNTGELFF. The CDR3 nucleotides are TGCGCCAGCTCCCACAGGGGAGGGACTAACACCGGGGAGCTGTTTTTT.

This clonotype showed up just a few times. The chain recombines TRBV11-2 with TRBJ1-6, with TRBD1 matching over 7 bases. In germline, CDR1 is SGHAT, CDR2 FQNNGV. The CDR3 spans 13 residues. The V gene end was trimmed by 5 bases and the J gene end by 13 bases; junction bases not matched to a gene: 8. The CDR3 reads CASSQHRGEPLHF. Written as DNA, the CDR3 is TGTGCCAGCAGCCAACACAGGGGCGAGCCCCTCCACTTT.

This clonotype is termed medium-sized. The chain joins TRBV15 to TRBJ2-1; D call uncertain. Germline values: CDR1 LNHNV, CDR2 YYDKDF (reference sequence). Deletions cut 0 bases from V and 4 bases from J, with 13 bases between. This CDR3 contains 16 residues. The CDR3 bases are TGTGCCACCAGCAGAGATCGTAGGCGGCCATACAATGAGCAGTTCTTC. Translating it yields CATSRDRRRPYNEQFF.

To note about this clonotype: A much larger clone lies a single base off, so this may be a read error. The rearrangement links TRBV6-5 to TRBJ2-7; 7 positions match TRBD2. This CDR3 is 17 amino acids long. V lost 5 bases and J lost 2; bases outside the gene matches: 15. Per the germline V gene, CDR1 is MNHEY and CDR2 is SVGAGI. As DNA, the CDR3 is TGTGCCAGCAGTGTACCCGACAACCGGGACTACCCCTACGAGCAGTACTTC. It translates to CASSVPDNRDYPYEQYF.

This clonotype is medium-sized. The gene calls are TRBV6-2 or TRBV6-3 and TRBJ2-5; 7 bases match TRBD1. Trimming at V came to 0 bases and at J to 5 bases, leaving 6 bases not matched to a gene. CDR3 length: 15 amino acids. CDR1 MNHEY and CDR2 SVGEGT come from the germline V gene. CDR3 nucleotides: TGTGCCAGCAGTTACTCGTCTAGGGGGCTGGAGACCCAGTACTTC. Translation gives CASSYSSRGLETQYF.

This clonotype has only a few counts. The chain employs TRBV7-2 and TRBJ1-6; weak D call: TRBD1 (5 bases). The ends were cut back, 4 bases at V and 7 bases at J, with 14 bases in the middle. Germline CDR1 reads SGHTA; CDR2 reads FQGNSA. The length of the CDR3 is 15 residues. The CDR3 reads CASSSLGGTNSPLHF. CDR3 bases: TGTGCCAGCAGCTCCCTGGGAGGGACCAATTCACCCCTCCACTTT.

This clonotype was observed a handful of times. The V gene is TRBV4-2, the J gene TRBJ1-6; D may be TRBD1 (5 bases). The CDR3 runs to 17 residues. From germline, CDR1 is LGHNA and CDR2 YNFKEQ. The germline V and J ends were trimmed by 0 bases and 9 bases, with 18 bases remaining between them. The CDR3 here is CASSQDPRDAIGSPLHF. The CDR3, as DNA: TGTGCCAGCAGCCAAGATCCTCGGGACGCTATAGGTTCACCCCTCCACTTT.

This clonotype is labeled medium-sized (0.01 to 0.1%). The chain combines TRBV18 with TRBJ2-5; maybe TRBD1 (6 bases). The CDR3 covers 15 residues. CDR1 and CDR2 from the germline V gene are KGHSH and LQKENI. Trimming shortened V by 4 bases and J by 5 bases, and 17 bases separated the two germline ends. For the CDR3, the DNA is TGTGCCAGCTCACGTCTGGACAGTGATGGTGAGACCCAGTACTTC. Translation: CASSRLDSDGETQYF. Variable domain in full (rest from reference TRBV18 and TRBJ2-5): NAGVMQNPRHLVRRRGQEARLRCSPMKGHSHVYWYRQLPEEGLKFMVYLQKENIIDESGMPKERFSAEFPKEGPSILRIQQVVRGDSAAYFCASSRLDSDGETQYFGPGTRLLVL.

The CDR3 bases are TGTGCCAGTAGTATCGGGACTAGCGGGACTGCAGATACGCAGTATTTT. Its protein is CASSIGTSGTADTQYF. This rearrangement joins TRBV19 to TRBJ2-3; 13 bases map to TRBD2. Germline CDR1 reads LNHDA; CDR2 reads SQIVND (reference sequence). Germline trimming cut 3 bases from V and 4 bases from J; bases unmatched to any gene: 4. The CDR3 contains 16 residues.